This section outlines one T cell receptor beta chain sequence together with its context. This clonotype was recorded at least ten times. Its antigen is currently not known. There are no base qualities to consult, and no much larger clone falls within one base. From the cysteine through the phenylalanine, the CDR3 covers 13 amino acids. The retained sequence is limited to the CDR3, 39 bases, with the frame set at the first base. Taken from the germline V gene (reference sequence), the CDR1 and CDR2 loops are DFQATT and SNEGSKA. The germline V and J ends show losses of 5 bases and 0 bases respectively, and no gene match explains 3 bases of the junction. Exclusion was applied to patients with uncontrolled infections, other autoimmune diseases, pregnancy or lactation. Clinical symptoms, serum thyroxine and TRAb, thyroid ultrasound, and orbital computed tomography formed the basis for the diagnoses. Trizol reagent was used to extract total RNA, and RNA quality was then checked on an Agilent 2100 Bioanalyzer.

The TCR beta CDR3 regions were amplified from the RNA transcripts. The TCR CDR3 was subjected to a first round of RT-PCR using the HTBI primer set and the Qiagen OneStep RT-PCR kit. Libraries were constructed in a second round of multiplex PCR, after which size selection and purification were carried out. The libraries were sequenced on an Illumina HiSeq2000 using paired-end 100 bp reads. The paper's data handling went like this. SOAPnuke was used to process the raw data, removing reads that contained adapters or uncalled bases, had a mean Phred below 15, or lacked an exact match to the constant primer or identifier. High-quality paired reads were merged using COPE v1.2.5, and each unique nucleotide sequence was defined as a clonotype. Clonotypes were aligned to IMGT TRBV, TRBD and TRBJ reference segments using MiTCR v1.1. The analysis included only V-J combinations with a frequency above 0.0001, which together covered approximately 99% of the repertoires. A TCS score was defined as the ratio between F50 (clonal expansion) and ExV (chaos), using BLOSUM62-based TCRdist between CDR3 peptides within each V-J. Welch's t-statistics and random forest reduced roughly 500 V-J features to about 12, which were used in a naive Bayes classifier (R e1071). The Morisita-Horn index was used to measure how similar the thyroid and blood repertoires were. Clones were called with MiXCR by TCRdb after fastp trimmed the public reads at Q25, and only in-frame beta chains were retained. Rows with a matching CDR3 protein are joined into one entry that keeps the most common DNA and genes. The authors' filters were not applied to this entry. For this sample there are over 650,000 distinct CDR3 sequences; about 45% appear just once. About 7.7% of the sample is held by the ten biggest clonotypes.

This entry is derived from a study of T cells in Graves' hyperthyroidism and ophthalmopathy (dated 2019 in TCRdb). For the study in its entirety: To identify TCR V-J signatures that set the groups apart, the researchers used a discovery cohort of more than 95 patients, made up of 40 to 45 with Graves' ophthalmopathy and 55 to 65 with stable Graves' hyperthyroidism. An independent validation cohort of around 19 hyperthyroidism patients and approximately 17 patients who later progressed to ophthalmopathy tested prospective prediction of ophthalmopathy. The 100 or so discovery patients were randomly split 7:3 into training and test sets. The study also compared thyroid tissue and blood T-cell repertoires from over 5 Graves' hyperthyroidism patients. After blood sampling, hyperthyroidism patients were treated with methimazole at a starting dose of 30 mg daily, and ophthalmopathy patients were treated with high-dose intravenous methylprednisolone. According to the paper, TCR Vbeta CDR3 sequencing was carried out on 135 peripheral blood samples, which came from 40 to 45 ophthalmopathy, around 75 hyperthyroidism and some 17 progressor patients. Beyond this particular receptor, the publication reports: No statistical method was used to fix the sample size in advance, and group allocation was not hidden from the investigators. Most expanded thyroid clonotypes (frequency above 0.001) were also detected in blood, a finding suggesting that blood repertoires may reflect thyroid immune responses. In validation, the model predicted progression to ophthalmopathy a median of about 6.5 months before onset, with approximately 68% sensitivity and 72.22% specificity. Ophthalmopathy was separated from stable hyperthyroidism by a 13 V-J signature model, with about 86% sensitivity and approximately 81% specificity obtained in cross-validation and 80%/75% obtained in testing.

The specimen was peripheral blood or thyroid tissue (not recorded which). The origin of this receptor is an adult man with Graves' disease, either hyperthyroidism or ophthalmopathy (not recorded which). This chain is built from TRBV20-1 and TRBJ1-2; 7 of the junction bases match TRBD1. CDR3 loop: CSAEGTANYGYTF. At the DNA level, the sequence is TGCAGTGCTGAAGGGACAGCTAACTATGGCTACACCTTC.